This T cell receptor (beta chain) emerged from a study of blood T cell repertoires in COVID-19. For the study at large: PBMCs, B-cell-depleted T cells, or T cells provided the cDNA or gDNA that made up the material.

Study processing details: Reference gene primer amplification gave estimated nucleated cell counts. The assay was immunoSEQ multiplex PCR, and TCRdb's table has in-frame clones only and misses some. D and trimming come from the DNA, and the V and J calls and clone size come from that table. The table has under 200,000 clones, around nine tenths seen once; the top ten hold 10%. V was clipped by 0 bases and J by 1 base, with 6 bases between them. Germline V gene sequence: CDR1 SNHLY, CDR2 FYNNEI. The CDR3 has 14 amino acids. The Seattle patients joined while their infection was active and were tracked longitudinally afterward.

This clonotype was obtained from a woman in her seventies with COVID-19, enrolled during active disease. Sequenced sample: peripheral blood. The chain links TRBV2 to TRBJ1-1, with unresolved D. CDR3 in DNA: TGTGCCAGCAGTGAAGCGGCCAGGAACACTGAAGCTTTCTTT. Protein sequence: CASSEAARNTEAFF.